The 19 T cell receptor beta chains below all came from one sample that was sequenced in a study of glioma-infiltrating T cells. Using RNA template, CDR3s of TCR alpha and beta were amplified with iRepertoire arm-PCR. Each CDR3 protein is one row after TCRdb ran MiXCR on the multiplex PCR reads. The sample contains about 22,000 distinct CDR3 sequences, roughly 25% of which appear only once. The specimen sequenced was glioma tissue, nonneoplastic brain tissue, or PBMCs (not recorded which). These receptors all stem from a human donor with low-grade glioma or glioblastoma, undergoing nonglioma brain surgery, or in good health (not recorded which).

This clonotype has just a few counts. V gene TRBV18 combines with J gene TRBJ1-1; weak D call: TRBD1 (6 bases). The CDR3 loop spans 15 amino acids. The V end was cut by 4 bases, the J end by 10 bases, with 22 bases between. Germline CDR1 reads KGHSH; CDR2 reads LQKENI. The CDR3 coding sequence is TGTGCCAGCTCACAAGGCCTGGGGGACACGAAGATAGCTTTCTTT. It codes for CASSQGLGDTKIAFF.

This clonotype was seen ten or more times. The gene calls are TRBV20-1 and TRBJ2-7; D is unclear. Germline values: CDR1 DFQATT, CDR2 SNEGSKA (reference sequence). The CDR3 runs 12 residues. Trimming shortened V by 3 bases and J by 3 bases, and 9 bases separated the two germline ends. CDR3 in DNA: TGCAGTGCTAGCCCCGATGACTACGAGCAGTACTTC. Its protein product is CSASPDDYEQYF.

This clonotype was counted ten times or more. The J gene is TRBJ2-1, the V gene TRBV27; TRBD2 matches at 7 bases. Germline trimming cut 6 bases from V and 4 bases from J; bases unmatched to any gene: 9. Germline V CDR1 and CDR2: MNHEY, SMNVEV (reference sequence). The CDR3 extends over 15 amino acids. CDR3 sequence: CASRGGLAGYNEQFF. The CDR3 region has the DNA TGTGCCAGCAGGGGCGGATTAGCGGGTTACAATGAGCAGTTCTTC.

The J gene is TRBJ1-5, the V gene TRBV7-9, with D maybe TRBD1 (6 bases). Per germline, CDR1 SEHNR and CDR2 FQNEAQ (reference sequence). The CDR3 loop spans 16 amino acids. V lost 5 bases, J lost 0 bases, and 14 bases lay in between. The CDR3 reads CASSPSTGNSNQPQHF. CDR3 coding DNA: TGTGCCAGCAGCCCATCGACAGGTAATAGCAATCAGCCCCAGCATTTT. The whole variable domain, remainder taken from reference TRBV7-9 and TRBJ1-5, is DTGVSQNPRHKITKRGQNVTFRCDPISEHNRLYWYRQTLGQGPEFLTYFQNEAQLEKSRLLSDRFSAERPKGSFSTLEIQRTEQGDSAMYLCASSPSTGNSNQPQHFGDGTRLSIL.

This clonotype was recorded many times. This CDR3 is CASSRDIYPYEQYF. CDR3 sequence (DNA): TGTGCCAGCAGCCGGGACATTTATCCCTACGAGCAGTACTTC. V is TRBV6-1 and J is TRBJ2-7, with D perhaps TRBD1 (6 bases). Deletions cut 6 bases from V and 2 bases from J, with 14 bases between. Germline V CDR1 and CDR2: MNHNS, SASEGT. The CDR3 sequence is 14 residues long.

This clonotype appeared many times. The gene calls are TRBV7-2 and TRBJ2-7, with 9 bases identical to TRBD1. V shed 3 bases and J 3 bases; nucleotides not matched to a gene: 3. The CDR3 has 14 amino acids. The germline gives CDR1 SGHTA, CDR2 FQGNSA. The CDR3 sequence: CASSLNRGLYEQYF. The CDR3 coding sequence is TGTGCCAGCAGCTTGAACAGGGGGCTCTACGAGCAGTACTTC. The full variable domain, with the rest looked up from reference TRBV7-2 and TRBJ2-7, is GAGVSQSPSNKVTEKGKDVELRCDPISGHTALYWYRQSLGQGLEFLIYFQGNSAPDKSGLPSDRFSAERTGGSVSTLTIQRTQQEDSAVYLCASSLNRGLYEQYFGPGTRLTVT.

The genes are TRBV7-6 and TRBJ1-4; no definite D call. The germline V gene encodes CDR1 SGHVS and CDR2 FNYEAQ. V lost 5 bases to trimming and J lost 2 bases, with 12 bases between them. This CDR3 comprises 15 residues. The DNA of the CDR3 is TGTGCCAGCAGCCGCGGTCTGGTTACTAATGAAAAACTGTTTTTT. Translated, it gives CASSRGLVTNEKLFF.

In its sample, this clonotype was seen a few times. The DNA for the CDR3 is TGCGCCAGCAGCCGGGAGAGGAGGGCTAACTATGGCTACACCTTC. Its translation: CASSRERRANYGYTF. The rearrangement joins TRBV5-1 to TRBJ1-2, with D unresolved. The V gene lost 4 bases and the J gene lost 0 bases, with 13 bases spanning the gap. Germline values: CDR1 SGHRS, CDR2 YFSETQ. This CDR3 is built from 15 residues.

This clonotype appeared a single time. A clone one base away is much larger, so this may be a read error. The genes are TRBV20-1 and TRBJ2-5; TRBD2 might be the D (5 bases). Germline CDR1 reads DFQATT; CDR2 reads SNEGSKA (reference sequence). The ends were cut back, 5 bases at V and 3 bases at J, with 13 bases in the middle. The CDR3 extends over 13 amino acids. The CDR3 region is CSAGVRGKETQYF. CDR3 nucleotides: TGCAGTGCTGGAGTTCGGGGAAAAGAGACCCAGTACTTC.

The chain employs TRBV7-9 and TRBJ2-7, with TRBD1 identical over 7 bases. The V gene's germline CDR1 is SEHNR and CDR2 FQNEAQ (reference sequence). Germline trimming cut 4 bases from V and 9 bases from J; bases unmatched to any gene: 12. This CDR3 region has 14 residues. CDR3 in amino acids: CASSSGTDLRGQYF. CDR3 DNA: TGTGCCAGCAGCTCCGGGACAGACCTTCGCGGGCAGTACTTC.

This clonotype was seen at least ten times. V is TRBV14 and J is TRBJ2-7; no definite D call. Trimming took 0 bases from V and 4 from J, leaving 10 bases between them. The CDR3 sequence is 14 residues long. Germline V CDR1 and CDR2: SGHDN, FVKESK. CDR3 in amino acids: CASSQDSLEYEQYF. The DNA of the CDR3 is TGTGCCAGCAGCCAAGATTCTCTTGAGTACGAGCAGTACTTC.

This clonotype was counted at least ten times. The V gene is TRBV6-2 or TRBV6-3, the J gene TRBJ2-1; TRBD1 aligns across 10 bases. This CDR3 is built from 15 residues. V was clipped by 2 bases and J by 6 bases; unmatched bases: 4. Germline V gives CDR1 MNHEY, CDR2 SVGEGT. The DNA of the CDR3 is TGTGCCAGCAGTTACGAAGGGACAGGGGTCAATGAGCAGTTCTTC. Its protein product is CASSYEGTGVNEQFF.

Ten or more counts support this clonotype. This chain joins TRBV7-2 and TRBJ1-2; 11 nucleotides match TRBD1. This CDR3 comprises 15 residues. Germline trimming cut 5 bases from V and 8 bases from J; bases unmatched to any gene: 10. Germline V CDR1 and CDR2: SGHTA, FQGNSA. In DNA, the CDR3 is TGTGCCAGCAGCAATGCGGACAGGGGGCATAGAGGCTACACCTTC. Protein product: CASSNADRGHRGYTF.

The chain uses TRBV12-3 or TRBV12-4 and TRBJ2-7; 8 bases align to TRBD2. The CDR3 extends over 14 amino acids. The trim removed 7 bases at V and 3 bases at J, leaving 8 bases unmatched. The CDR3 region is CASNSRGGSYEQYF. Written as DNA, the CDR3 is TGTGCCAGCAACTCTCGCGGGGGGAGCTACGAGCAGTACTTC.

V is TRBV12-3 or TRBV12-4 and J is TRBJ2-5; a possible D gene is TRBD1 (5 bases). The germline V and J ends were trimmed by 4 bases and 2 bases, with 11 bases remaining between them. CDR3 length equals 14 residues. CDR3 nucleotides: TGTGCCAGCAGTTCTACCGACAGTCAAGAGACCCAGTACTTC. It codes for CASSSTDSQETQYF.

This clonotype has ten or more counts. The chain recombines TRBV7-2 with TRBJ1-2, with D perhaps matching TRBD1 (5 bases). This CDR3 has 13 residues. V lost 6 bases to trimming and J lost 2 bases, with 10 bases between them. Germline CDR1 SGHTA, CDR2 FQGNSA. The CDR3 DNA sequence: TGTGCCAGCAGGGGGACGGACAACTATGGCTACACCTTC. It encodes CASRGTDNYGYTF. The full variable domain, with the rest looked up from reference TRBV7-2 and TRBJ1-2, is GAGVSQSPSNKVTEKGKDVELRCDPISGHTALYWYRQSLGQGLEFLIYFQGNSAPDKSGLPSDRFSAERTGGSVSTLTIQRTQQEDSAVYLCASRGTDNYGYTFGSGTRLTVV.

This clonotype was observed many times. The genes are TRBV6-6 and TRBJ2-2; TRBD1 might be the D (6 bases). The CDR3 is 15 residues long. Trimming removed 2 bases from V and 0 bases from J, with 7 bases in between. Germline V gives CDR1 MNHNY, CDR2 SVGAGI (reference sequence). The CDR3 DNA is TGTGCCAGCAGTTACGGGACAACGAACACCGGGGAGCTGTTTTTT. The encoded protein is CASSYGTTNTGELFF.

There are many counts of this clonotype. The CDR3 region has the DNA TGTGCCAGCACAAACAGGGGCCGACGGGGGAACACTGAAGCTTTCTTT. Translation: CASTNRGRRGNTEAFF. This rearrangement joins TRBV27 to TRBJ1-1; 7 bases are shared with TRBD1. The germline CDR1 and CDR2 sequences are MNHEY and SMNVEV (reference sequence). V dropped 7 bases and J dropped 1; count of bases not matched to a gene: 12. The CDR3 consists of 16 residues.

This clonotype has a count of ten or more. The chain combines TRBV27 with TRBJ2-6; D unclear. Germline V gives CDR1 MNHEY, CDR2 SMNVEV (reference sequence). The CDR3 consists of 13 residues. V dropped 0 bases and J dropped 3 bases, with 0 bases sitting between them. The CDR3, as DNA: TGTGCCAGCAGTTTATCTGGGGCCAACGTCCTGACTTTC. Its protein is CASSLSGANVLTF.